The 32 T cell receptor beta chains below were found in one sample sequenced in a study of radiotherapy plus CTLA-4 blockade in lung cancer. This table comes from immunoSEQ multiplex PCR, and its TCRdb copy is limited to in-frame clones, with some not included. The sample includes around 80,000 clones, roughly four fifths seen only once; the top ten take around 0.72%. Sequenced here: peripheral blood, sampled from a patient treated with radiotherapy plus ipilimumab. The receptors were sampled from a human donor with non-small cell lung cancer who had stable disease on radiotherapy plus ipilimumab.

The CDR3 region is CASSPQSGGETQYF. Here the CDR3 DNA reads TGTGCCAGCAGTCCCCAAAGCGGGGGCGAGACCCAGTACTTC. The chain has TRBV28 and TRBJ2-5, with 8 nucleotides matching TRBD2. There are 14 residues in the CDR3. Germline V lookup: CDR1 MDHEN, CDR2 SYDVKM. The junction had 7 bases not matched to a gene; V was cut back by 5 bases and J by 5 bases.

V and J are TRBV12-5 and TRBJ2-1, with D perhaps matching TRBD2 (5 bases). The CDR3 consists of 13 residues. Trimming took 3 bases from V and 4 from J, leaving 7 bases between them. Germline V lookup: CDR1 LGHNT, CDR2 FRNRAP. CDR3 DNA sequence: TGTGCTAGTGGTTTAGGAGGATACAATGAGCAGTTCTTC. This encodes CASGLGGYNEQFF.

The CDR3 protein is CASSNRDYEQYF. CDR3 in DNA: TGTGCCAGCAGCAACCGGGACTACGAGCAGTACTTC. This chain joins TRBV7-2 and TRBJ2-7, with TRBD2 as a possible D gene (5 bases). Trimming removed 5 bases at V and 3 bases at J, with 8 bases between. This CDR3 contains 12 residues. Per germline, CDR1 SGHTA and CDR2 FQGNSA.

This chain connects TRBV6-5 to TRBJ2-4; 8 positions match TRBD1. Trimming cost V 0 bases and J 1 base; bases outside gene matches: 2. The CDR3 sequence is 16 residues long. CDR1 MNHEY and CDR2 SVGAGI come from the germline V gene. The DNA of the CDR3 is TGTGCCAGCAGTTACTCGCGGGACAGGGCCAAAAACATTCAGTACTTC. This sequence encodes CASSYSRDRAKNIQYF.

This clone has just a few counts. The V and J genes are TRBV18 and TRBJ1-1, with TRBD1 as a possible D gene (5 bases). V was trimmed by 6 bases and J by 5 bases, leaving 13 bases between them. Germline CDR1 reads KGHSH; CDR2 reads LQKENI. The CDR3 consists of 13 residues. CDR3 coding DNA: TGTGCCAGCTCCGAAGGTAGGACAACTGAAGCTTTCTTT. This translates into CASSEGRTTEAFF.

The chain is built from TRBV2 and TRBJ1-1; the D gene is possibly TRBD1 (5 bases). Trimming shortened V by 7 bases and J by 0 bases, and 15 bases separated the two germline ends. The length of the CDR3 is 15 residues. Germline V gene data show CDR1 as SNHLY and CDR2 as FYNNEI. Here the CDR3 DNA reads TGTGCCAGCACCGAGTATAGGGGCATGAACACTGAAGCTTTCTTT. Translation: CASTEYRGMNTEAFF.

This clone was seen more than once but under ten times. The chain is built from TRBV19 and TRBJ2-1; D is uncertain. The CDR3 runs to 11 residues. V lost 8 bases and J lost 3, with 5 bases in between. Germline CDR1 is LNHDA and CDR2 is SQIVND (reference sequence). The CDR3 sequence: CASRLYNEQFF. CDR3 sequence (DNA): TGTGCCAGTCGGCTCTACAATGAGCAGTTCTTC.

A few counts support this clone. The rearrangement uses TRBV30 and TRBJ1-1; D unclear. The V gene's germline CDR1 is GTSNPN and CDR2 SVGIG (reference sequence). V shed 0 bases and J shed 1 base, with 6 bases lying between them. The CDR3 is made up of 13 amino acids. The CDR3 coding sequence is TGTGCCTGGAGTGTTACAGCGAACACTGAAGCTTTCTTT. It specifies CAWSVTANTEAFF.

This chain joins TRBV7-9 and TRBJ2-7; D might be TRBD2 (5 bases). CDR1 and CDR2 (germline): SEHNR, FQNEAQ (reference sequence). Trimming removed 1 base at V and 3 bases at J, with 13 bases between. This CDR3 region has 15 residues. The CDR3 DNA is TGTGCCAGCAGCTTAGTCGGTTTGGCGGGCTACGAGCAGTACTTC. Translation: CASSLVGLAGYEQYF.

This clone was found once. The rearrangement joins TRBV28 to TRBJ2-5; D might be TRBD1 (6 bases). The CDR3 is 15 residues long. Between the trimmed V and J ends, which lost 4 bases and 1 base, there was a span of 13 bases. Germline lookup yields CDR1 MDHEN and CDR2 SYDVKM. The CDR3 here is CASSWTDLLQETQYF. The CDR3 DNA sequence: TGTGCCAGCAGTTGGACAGATTTACTCCAAGAGACCCAGTACTTC.

The chain combines TRBV7-3 with TRBJ2-2, with TRBD1 matching over 8 bases. CDR1 and CDR2 (germline): SGHTA, FQGTGA. The V and J ends lost 4 bases and 5 bases, in that order; junction bases with no gene match: 15. The length of the CDR3 is 18 residues. The CDR3 nucleotides read TGTGCCAGCAGCTCACGACCGCTCCAGGGGGCTCATACCGGGGAGCTGTTTTTT. Translating it yields CASSSRPLQGAHTGELFF.

The chain couples TRBV14 to TRBJ1-1; no definite D call. The CDR3 covers 12 residues. The V gene lost 3 bases and the J gene lost 7 bases, with 9 bases spanning the gap. Per germline, CDR1 SGHDN and CDR2 FVKESK. CDR3 in DNA: TGTGCCAGCAGCCATAAGGGTGGTGAAGCTTTCTTT. Translated, it gives CASSHKGGEAFF.

This rearrangement joins TRBV5-1 to TRBJ2-5; D is possibly TRBD1 (5 bases). V was clipped by 0 bases and J by 6 bases, with 12 bases between them. CDR3 size: 14 residues. CDR1 is SGHRS and CDR2 is YFSETQ in the germline V gene. The CDR3 DNA reads TGCGCCAGCAGCTTGGTGGCAGGGCGGCAGACCCAGTACTTC. It yields the protein CASSLVAGRQTQYF.

This rearrangement joins TRBV5-1 to TRBJ2-1, with D possibly TRBD1 on 5 matching bases. V was trimmed by 4 bases and J by 0 bases, leaving 11 bases between them. Germline V gene lookup returns CDR1 SGHRS and CDR2 YFSETQ. The CDR3 totals 15 residues. The CDR3 sequence: CASSPGHTSYNEQFF. CDR3 bases: TGCGCCAGCAGCCCCGGACATACCTCCTACAATGAGCAGTTCTTC.

The chain recombines TRBV7-8 with TRBJ1-4; 7 bases agree with TRBD1. Trimming at V came to 3 bases and at J to 8 bases, leaving 6 bases not matched to a gene. The CDR3 contains 14 residues. Per the germline V gene, CDR1 is SGHVS and CDR2 is FQNEAQ. CDR3 protein: CASSFDRVGEKLFF. CDR3 sequence (DNA): TGTGCCAGCAGCTTCGACAGGGTTGGGGAAAAACTGTTTTTT.

As regards this clone: Sequence at one end of the junction differs from germline and may be a read error. This chain joins TRBV9 and TRBJ1-3; D possibly corresponds to TRBD1 (5 bases). The CDR3 is 15 residues long. Per the germline V gene, CDR1 is SGDLS and CDR2 is YYNGEE. The CDR3 region is CASSVGQGAGSTIYF. The CDR3 nucleotides read TGTGCCAGCAGCGTGGGCCAAGGGGCAGGAAGCACCATATATTTT. The variable domain in full, with the rest retrieved from reference TRBV9 and TRBJ1-3, is DSGVTQTPKHLITATGQRVTLRCSPRSGDLSVYWYQQSLDQGLQFLIQYYNGEERAKGNILERFSAQQFPDLHSELNLSSLELGDSALYFCASSVGQGAGSTIYFGEGSWLTVV.

The rearrangement links TRBV11-2 to TRBJ1-4; no clear D. V was cut by 1 base and J by 0 bases, with 3 bases left in between. The germline V gene encodes CDR1 SGHAT and CDR2 FQNNGV. This CDR3 comprises 14 residues. CDR3 nucleotide sequence: TGTGCCAGCAGCTTAGGCGCAACTAATGAAAAACTGTTTTTT. It specifies CASSLGATNEKLFF. The complete variable domain, with remaining parts taken from reference TRBV11-2 and TRBJ1-4, reads EAGVAQSPRYKIIEKRQSVAFWCNPISGHATLYWYQQILGQGPKLLIQFQNNGVVDDSQLPKDRFSAERLKGVDSTLKIQPAKLEDSAVYLCASSLGATNEKLFFGSGTQLSVL.

The chain joins TRBV2 to TRBJ2-7, with 12 positions matching TRBD2. Germline lookup yields CDR1 SNHLY and CDR2 FYNNEI. CDR3 length equals 16 residues. V shed 3 bases, J shed 3 bases, and the junction held 6 bases outside the gene matches. The CDR3 sequence is CASSEGPSGRGYEQYF. As DNA, the CDR3 is TGTGCCAGCAGTGAGGGGCCTAGCGGGAGGGGCTACGAGCAGTACTTC.

The genes are TRBV5-1 and TRBJ2-5; TRBD2 is a possible D gene (5 bases). CDR1 and CDR2 (germline): SGHRS, YFSETQ. The CDR3 contains 14 residues. Trimming shortened V by 0 bases and J by 5 bases, and 11 bases separated the two germline ends. CDR3 nucleotide sequence: TGCGCCAGCAGCTTGGTTGCGGGCCTCGAGACCCAGTACTTC. This translates into CASSLVAGLETQYF.

The chain is built from TRBV9 and TRBJ2-7; 7 nucleotides line up with TRBD2. Unmatched junction bases numbered 14, after V lost 4 bases and J lost 7 bases. CDR1 and CDR2 from the germline V gene are SGDLS and YYNGEE. The CDR3 covers 15 residues. This CDR3 is CASSPAVGGPREQYF. CDR3 nucleotide sequence: TGTGCCAGCAGCCCGGCGGTGGGAGGGCCTCGGGAGCAGTACTTC.

The J gene is TRBJ2-1, the V gene TRBV7-3, with 12 bases that match TRBD2. This CDR3 comprises 12 residues. The V gene end was trimmed by 4 bases and the J gene end by 16 bases; junction bases not matched to a gene: 5. Germline CDR1 is SGHTA and CDR2 is FQGTGA. The CDR3 reads CASSSLAGGLFF. CDR3 nucleotides: TGTGCCAGCAGCTCCCTAGCGGGGGGGCTTTTCTTC.

The CDR3 DNA sequence: TGTGCCAGTAACCCTAGGACAGGGGGATATTCACCCCTCCACTTT. This gives the protein CASNPRTGGYSPLHF. The chain has TRBV19 and TRBJ1-6; 10 nucleotides agree with TRBD1. Trimming cost V 7 bases and J 8 bases; bases outside gene matches: 8. CDR1 is LNHDA and CDR2 is SQIVND in the germline V gene (reference sequence). There are 15 residues in the CDR3.

V usage is TRBV7-9 and J usage is TRBJ1-6; D gene uncertain. V gave up 1 base and J gave up 13 bases, with 11 bases separating them. The CDR3 totals 13 residues. The germline V gene encodes CDR1 SEHNR and CDR2 FQNEAQ (reference sequence). CDR3 nucleotide sequence: TGTGCCAGCAGCTTAGAGGGCAGCCATCCCCTCCACTTT. Amino acid sequence: CASSLEGSHPLHF.

The genes are TRBV4-2 and TRBJ2-1; D unclear. This CDR3 has 15 amino acids. CDR1 LGHNA and CDR2 YNFKEQ come from the germline V gene. V was trimmed by 4 bases and J by 10 bases, leaving 20 bases between them. In DNA form, the CDR3 reads TGTGCCAGCAGCCCAGACAAGATCGCGACGCGGGAGCAGTTCTTC. Translated, it gives CASSPDKIATREQFF.

J is TRBJ2-5 and V is TRBV2, with TRBD2 matching 9 bases. V shed 7 bases, J shed 1 base, and the junction held 7 bases outside the gene matches. Germline CDR1 reads SNHLY; CDR2 reads FYNNEI. The CDR3 runs to 15 residues. DNA for the CDR3: TGTGCCAGCACTTCACAGACTAGCGGCCAAGAGACCCAGTACTTC. Translation: CASTSQTSGQETQYF.

This chain links TRBV5-1 with TRBJ2-4; D not certain. Germline CDR1 SGHRS, CDR2 YFSETQ. This CDR3 has 13 amino acids. The germline V and J ends were trimmed by 4 bases and 7 bases, with 12 bases remaining between them. The CDR3 loop is CASSGRSQNIQYF. CDR3 bases: TGCGCCAGCAGCGGCCGGAGTCAGAACATTCAGTACTTC.

V gene TRBV5-5 combines with J gene TRBJ2-2; no firm D call. Trimming stripped 6 bases from V and 4 bases from J, with 19 bases between. The V gene's germline CDR1 is SGHKS and CDR2 YYEKEE (reference sequence). The CDR3 totals 16 residues. CDR3 sequence reads: CASTSPDGLGTGELFF. The CDR3 DNA follows: TGTGCCAGCACCTCACCGGACGGCCTGGGCACCGGGGAGCTGTTTTTT.

This clone was counted a single time. V is TRBV2 and J is TRBJ1-6, with a weak D call TRBD1 (6 bases). The CDR3 has 14 amino acids. The germline CDR1 and CDR2 sequences are SNHLY and FYNNEI. V was shortened by 10 bases and J by 6 bases, with 16 bases between the two germline ends. CDR3 bases: TGTGCCACCTCGGAACAGGGTGGTAATTCACCCCTCCACTTT. Its protein product is CATSEQGGNSPLHF.

This clone was counted only a few times. The V gene is TRBV5-4, the J gene TRBJ1-2, with 10 bases fitting TRBD1. Germline lookup yields CDR1 SGHNT and CDR2 YYREEE (reference sequence). The CDR3 spans 14 residues. The J segment lost 5 bases and the V segment lost 4 bases, leaving 5 bases of the junction unmatched. The CDR3 DNA reads as TGTGCCAGCAGCCCGGTGGACAGGGGGTATGGCTACACCTTC. It yields the protein CASSPVDRGYGYTF.

The chain carries TRBV19 and TRBJ1-5, with 7 bases aligning to TRBD1. The length of the CDR3 is 15 residues. Unmatched junction bases numbered 10, after V lost 8 bases and J lost 3 bases. Germline V CDR1 and CDR2: LNHDA, SQIVND (reference sequence). The CDR3 DNA reads TGTGCCAGTCAAACCCCTGGACAGGACAATCAGCCCCAGCATTTT. It codes for CASQTPGQDNQPQHF.

V usage is TRBV5-1 and J usage is TRBJ2-2, with 8 bases lining up with TRBD2. This CDR3 comprises 15 residues. Unmatched junction bases numbered 5, after V lost 0 bases and J lost 7 bases. Germline CDR1 reads SGHRS; CDR2 reads YFSETQ. CDR3 protein: CASSLVRLANGELFF. The DNA for the CDR3 is TGCGCCAGCAGCTTGGTCAGACTAGCGAACGGGGAGCTGTTTTTT.

This clone was counted a few times. This sequence joins TRBV28 and TRBJ1-4; 7 nucleotides line up with TRBD1. The junction had 3 bases not matched to a gene; V was cut back by 6 bases and J by 8 bases. CDR3 length: 12 residues. Germline CDR1 reads MDHEN; CDR2 reads SYDVKM. CDR3 coding DNA: TGTGCCAGCAGGACAGGGAAGGAAAAACTGTTTTTT. Its protein product is CASRTGKEKLFF.